This TCR beta chain came from a study of sequential checkpoint blockade in melanoma. Study background: First-line arms were nivolumab then ipilimumab, or the reverse, randomized 1:1. TCRbeta immunosequencing was performed on DNA from more than 75 pretreatment melanoma tumor samples. About two dozen patients had matched tumor biopsies before treatment and at week 13 after nivolumab or ipilimumab alone. Each arm's sequence ended with maintenance nivolumab.

The treatment was: randomized to nivolumab then ipilimumab (arm A) or the reverse (arm B). The ends lost 2 bases at V and 7 bases at J; junction bases unmatched: 12. The CDR3 consists of 18 residues. CDR1 and CDR2 (germline): SGHRS, YFSETQ. Libraries were prepared by immunoSEQ multiplex PCR; TCRdb keeps only in-frame clonotypes and omits some of them. The sample records around 2,200 clones, around 27% being singletons. The source was tumor tissue (inferred from file names), collected from a patient given nivolumab and ipilimumab in sequence. The sequence was collected from a human donor with melanoma. This chain links TRBV5-1 with TRBJ1-6, with 10 positions matching TRBD1. CDR3 in DNA: TGCGCCAGCAGCTTCACCCCCGGGACAGGGGCGCGGAATTCACCCCTCCACTTT. Translated, it gives CASSFTPGTGARNSPLHF.